The rows below give T cell receptor beta chains drawn from one sample of a study of blood T cell repertoires in COVID-19. This table comes from immunoSEQ multiplex PCR, and its TCRdb copy is limited to in-frame clones, with some not included. The sample lists roughly 55,000 clones; 86% were seen once. The specimen sequenced was peripheral blood. These receptors all stem from a man in his sixties or seventies with active COVID-19. Each CDR3 is given with its conserved first and last residue. A D gene is named only where the DNA matches it firmly. Clone size is stated in some rows and not others, as once, few, many or a class when expanded.

clone_size: -
v_call: TRBV12-5
j_call: TRBJ2-1
d_call: -
cdr3_aa: CASGLVRGYEQFF
cdr3_nt: TGTGCTAGTGGTTTGGTAAGGGGGTATGAGCAGTTCTTC

clone_size: -
v_call: TRBV24-1
j_call: TRBJ2-5
d_call: TRBD1
cdr3_aa: CATSPGQGRSETQYF
cdr3_nt: TGTGCCACCTCCCCCGGACAGGGTAGGTCAGAGACCCAGTACTTC

clone_size: -
v_call: TRBV7-9
j_call: TRBJ2-7
d_call: -
cdr3_aa: CASSLLGGSYEQYF
cdr3_nt: TGTGCCAGCAGCTTGCTAGGTGGGAGCTACGAGCAGTACTTC

clone_size: once
v_call: TRBV25-1
j_call: TRBJ1-2
d_call: TRBD1
cdr3_aa: CASRGGGGGYGYTF
cdr3_nt: TGTGCCAGCAGGGGAGGAGGGGGCGGCTATGGCTACACCTTC

clone_size: -
v_call: TRBV24-1
j_call: TRBJ1-5
d_call: -
cdr3_aa: CATSDYNGPQHF
cdr3_nt: TGTGCCACCAGTGATTACAATGGGCCCCAGCATTTT

clone_size: -
v_call: TRBV9
j_call: TRBJ2-5
d_call: TRBD1
cdr3_aa: CASSVEATGYTETQYF
cdr3_nt: TGTGCCAGCAGCGTAGAAGCGACAGGGTATACAGAGACCCAGTACTTC

clone_size: -
v_call: TRBV19
j_call: TRBJ1-5
d_call: TRBD1
cdr3_aa: CASLTGGRSNQPQHF
cdr3_nt: TGTGCCAGCCTAACAGGGGGAAGGAGCAATCAGCCCCAGCATTTT

clone_size: -
v_call: TRBV19
j_call: TRBJ1-2
d_call: -
cdr3_aa: CARGGVNYGYTF
cdr3_nt: TGTGCCAGGGGGGGGGTTAACTATGGCTACACCTTC

clone_size: -
v_call: TRBV7-7
j_call: TRBJ2-1
d_call: -
cdr3_aa: CASSLGLVQGNDEQFF
cdr3_nt: TGTGCTAGCAGCTTAGGGCTAGTTCAGGGGAACGATGAGCAGTTCTTC

clone_size: -
v_call: TRBV29-1
j_call: TRBJ2-3
d_call: -
cdr3_aa: CSAYRDRGTDTQYF
cdr3_nt: TGCAGCGCCTACAGGGATAGGGGCACAGATACGCAGTATTTT

clone_size: -
v_call: TRBV7-8
j_call: TRBJ2-2
d_call: -
cdr3_aa: CASSPFRGLNTGELFF
cdr3_nt: TGTGCCAGCAGCCCTTTTAGGGGCCTGAACACCGGGGAGCTGTTTTTT

clone_size: -
v_call: TRBV9
j_call: TRBJ2-2
d_call: TRBD1
cdr3_aa: CASSSDRGSGELFF
cdr3_nt: TGTGCCAGCAGCAGCGACAGGGGTTCCGGGGAGCTGTTTTTT

clone_size: -
v_call: TRBV6-5
j_call: TRBJ1-2
d_call: -
cdr3_aa: CASRSYDYGYTF
cdr3_nt: TGTGCCAGCAGGTCCTACGACTATGGCTACACCTTC

clone_size: -
v_call: TRBV9
j_call: TRBJ1-6
d_call: TRBD1
cdr3_aa: CASRYPTGKNSPLHF
cdr3_nt: TGTGCCAGCAGGTACCCGACAGGGAAGAATTCACCCCTCCACTTT

clone_size: -
v_call: TRBV7-3
j_call: TRBJ2-3
d_call: -
cdr3_aa: CASSPWGGRTDTQYF
cdr3_nt: TGTGCCAGCAGCCCTTGGGGGGGGCGAACAGATACGCAGTATTTT

clone_size: -
v_call: TRBV7-2
j_call: TRBJ1-1
d_call: -
cdr3_aa: CASSLDPGVRQAFF
cdr3_nt: TGTGCCAGCAGCTTAGACCCAGGGGTGAGACAAGCTTTCTTT

clone_size: -
v_call: TRBV5-4
j_call: TRBJ1-1
d_call: TRBD1
cdr3_aa: CASSRDRGRGTEAFF
cdr3_nt: TGTGCCAGCAGCCGGGACAGGGGGCGAGGGACTGAAGCTTTCTTT

clone_size: -
v_call: TRBV18
j_call: TRBJ2-3
d_call: TRBD2
cdr3_aa: CASSPRAGGARDTQYF
cdr3_nt: TGTGCCAGCTCACCCCGAGCGGGGGGGGCCCGAGATACGCAGTATTTT

clone_size: -
v_call: TRBV18
j_call: TRBJ2-7
d_call: TRBD1
cdr3_aa: CASSQGAGHYEQYF
cdr3_nt: TGTGCCAGCTCTCAGGGGGCGGGTCACTACGAGCAGTACTTC

clone_size: -
v_call: TRBV18
j_call: TRBJ1-1
d_call: TRBD1
cdr3_aa: CASSQGANTEAFF
cdr3_nt: TGTGCCAGCTCACAGGGGGCGAACACTGAAGCTTTCTTT

clone_size: -
v_call: TRBV2
j_call: TRBJ2-1
d_call: TRBD2
cdr3_aa: CASSAGLAGGVGEQFF
cdr3_nt: TGTGCCAGCAGCGCCGGACTAGCGGGGGGGGTTGGTGAGCAGTTCTTC

clone_size: -
v_call: TRBV3-1/TRBV3-2
j_call: TRBJ1-2
d_call: -
cdr3_aa: CASSALRGSGYTF
cdr3_nt: TGTGCCAGCAGCGCCCTGAGGGGGAGCGGCTACACCTTC

clone_size: -
v_call: TRBV24-1
j_call: TRBJ2-1
d_call: -
cdr3_aa: CATSEPTRIGQFF
cdr3_nt: TGTGCCACCAGTGAACCCACTAGAATTGGACAGTTCTTC

clone_size: once
v_call: TRBV19
j_call: TRBJ2-4
d_call: -
cdr3_aa: CASSRTVLAKNIQYF
cdr3_nt: TGTGCCAGTAGTAGGACAGTCCTAGCCAAAAACATTCAGTACTTC

clone_size: -
v_call: TRBV12-3/TRBV12-4
j_call: TRBJ2-2
d_call: -
cdr3_aa: CASRIEDGELFF
cdr3_nt: TGTGCCAGCAGAATCGAGGACGGGGAGCTGTTTTTT

clone_size: -
v_call: TRBV6-4
j_call: TRBJ2-1
d_call: -
cdr3_aa: CASSAGGKRDEQFF
cdr3_nt: TGTGCCAGCAGTGCTGGGGGCAAAAGGGATGAGCAGTTCTTC

clone_size: once
v_call: TRBV6-5
j_call: TRBJ2-4
d_call: -
cdr3_aa: CASSYPLSPKNIQYF
cdr3_nt: TGTGCCAGCAGTTACCCACTGTCCCCCAAAAACATTCAGTACTTC

clone_size: -
v_call: TRBV10-2
j_call: TRBJ2-1
d_call: -
cdr3_aa: CASSQGQGYNEQFF
cdr3_nt: TGCGCCAGCAGCCAGGGACAAGGCTACAATGAGCAGTTCTTC

clone_size: -
v_call: TRBV5-3
j_call: TRBJ1-5
d_call: -
cdr3_aa: CARGGAGSNQPQHF
cdr3_nt: TGTGCCAGAGGCGGGGCAGGTAGCAATCAGCCCCAGCATTTT

clone_size: -
v_call: TRBV7-9
j_call: TRBJ1-4
d_call: -
cdr3_aa: CASSLVSANEKLFF
cdr3_nt: TGTGCCAGCAGCTTAGTGAGTGCTAATGAAAAACTGTTTTTT

clone_size: -
v_call: TRBV6-1
j_call: TRBJ2-3
d_call: -
cdr3_aa: CASSGTFRSGPSTDTQYF
cdr3_nt: TGTGCCAGCAGTGGAACGTTCCGAAGCGGGCCAAGCACAGATACGCAGTATTTT

clone_size: few
v_call: TRBV11-2
j_call: TRBJ2-7
d_call: TRBD2
cdr3_aa: CASSFNRGDYEQYF
cdr3_nt: TGTGCCAGCAGCTTTAACCGGGGGGATTACGAGCAGTACTTC

clone_size: -
v_call: TRBV9
j_call: TRBJ2-4
d_call: -
cdr3_aa: CASSVGSEGAGWQNIQYF
cdr3_nt: TGTGCCAGCAGCGTCGGCTCGGAAGGGGCAGGGTGGCAAAACATTCAGTACTTC

clone_size: -
v_call: TRBV12-5
j_call: TRBJ1-5
d_call: -
cdr3_aa: CASGQILNQPQHF
cdr3_nt: TGTGCTAGTGGACAGATTCTCAATCAGCCCCAGCATTTT

clone_size: -
v_call: TRBV7-6
j_call: TRBJ2-1
d_call: TRBD2
cdr3_aa: CASSPLSRGVNEQFF
cdr3_nt: TGTGCCAGCAGCCCCTTGTCCCGGGGGGTCAATGAGCAGTTCTTC

clone_size: -
v_call: TRBV5-4
j_call: TRBJ2-3
d_call: -
cdr3_aa: CASTAKGGRSTDTQYF
cdr3_nt: TGTGCCAGCACCGCCAAAGGGGGAAGAAGCACAGATACGCAGTATTTT

clone_size: few
v_call: TRBV5-1
j_call: TRBJ1-4
d_call: -
cdr3_aa: CASSLAATNEKLFF
cdr3_nt: TGCGCCAGCAGCTTAGCTGCAACTAATGAAAAACTGTTTTTT

clone_size: few
v_call: TRBV6-5
j_call: TRBJ1-5
d_call: -
cdr3_aa: CASSSGGSNQPQHF
cdr3_nt: TGTGCCAGCAGTTCGGGGGGGAGCAATCAGCCCCAGCATTTT

clone_size: -
v_call: TRBV4-2
j_call: TRBJ2-2
d_call: -
cdr3_aa: CASSRHDGGTGELFF
cdr3_nt: TGTGCCAGCAGCCGACATGACGGGGGCACCGGGGAGCTGTTTTTT

clone_size: -
v_call: TRBV11-3
j_call: TRBJ2-7
d_call: TRBD2
cdr3_aa: CASSAGAYEQYF
cdr3_nt: TGTGCCAGCAGCGCGGGGGCCTACGAGCAGTACTTC

clone_size: -
v_call: TRBV5-1
j_call: TRBJ2-7
d_call: TRBD1
cdr3_aa: CASRSWTGSYDGQYF
cdr3_nt: TGCGCCAGCAGATCCTGGACAGGATCCTACGATGGGCAGTACTTC

clone_size: -
v_call: TRBV4-3
j_call: TRBJ1-1
d_call: -
cdr3_aa: CASSQVLNTEAFF
cdr3_nt: TGCGCCAGCAGCCAAGTATTAAACACTGAAGCTTTCTTT

clone_size: -
v_call: TRBV4-3
j_call: TRBJ2-2
d_call: TRBD2
cdr3_aa: CASSQDFPSGATTGELFF
cdr3_nt: TGCGCCAGCAGCCAAGATTTCCCTAGCGGGGCTACCACCGGGGAGCTGTTTTTT

clone_size: -
v_call: TRBV15
j_call: TRBJ1-5
d_call: TRBD1
cdr3_aa: CATHSSGGQPQHF
cdr3_nt: TGTGCCACCCACTCTTCAGGGGGACAGCCCCAGCATTTT

clone_size: few
v_call: TRBV5-4
j_call: TRBJ1-2
d_call: TRBD1
cdr3_aa: CASSSGQNYGYTF
cdr3_nt: TGTGCCAGCAGCTCGGGACAGAACTATGGCTACACCTTC

clone_size: -
v_call: TRBV9
j_call: TRBJ1-1
d_call: -
cdr3_aa: CASSDAPLGGQGGTEAFF
cdr3_nt: TGTGCCAGCAGCGATGCCCCTCTCGGGGGGCAAGGGGGCACTGAAGCTTTCTTT

clone_size: -
v_call: TRBV2
j_call: TRBJ2-2
d_call: -
cdr3_aa: CASSDGGEVGELFF
cdr3_nt: TGTGCCAGCAGTGACGGGGGAGAGGTCGGGGAGCTGTTTTTT